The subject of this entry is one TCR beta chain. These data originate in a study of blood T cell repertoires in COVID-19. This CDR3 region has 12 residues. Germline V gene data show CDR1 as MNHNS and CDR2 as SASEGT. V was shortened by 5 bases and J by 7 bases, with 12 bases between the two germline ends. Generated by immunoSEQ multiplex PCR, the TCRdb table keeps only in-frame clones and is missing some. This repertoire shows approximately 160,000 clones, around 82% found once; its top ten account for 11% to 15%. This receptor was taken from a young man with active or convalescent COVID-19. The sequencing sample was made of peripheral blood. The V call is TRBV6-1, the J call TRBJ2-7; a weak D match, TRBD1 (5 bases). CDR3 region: CASSFIGVEQYF. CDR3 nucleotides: TGTGCCAGCAGTTTTATAGGGGTAGAGCAGTACTTC.